What follows are 14 T cell receptor beta chains derived from one specimen sequenced in a study of T cell responses to AZD1222 COVID-19 vaccine. The data were produced by immunoSEQ multiplex PCR, yet TCRdb's version contains in-frame clones alone and is incomplete. The sample records 80,000 to 95,000 clones, 90% being singletons. The sequencing used peripheral blood, collected 28 days after the second AZD1222 dose. Source of these receptors: an adult who received the AZD1222 COVID-19 vaccine.

The chain has TRBV7-2 and TRBJ2-7; no clear D. Germline V lookup: CDR1 SGHTA, CDR2 FQGNSA. This CDR3 region has 15 residues. Trimming stripped 0 bases from V and 2 bases from J, with 11 bases between. The CDR3: CASSLAISNPYEQYF. The DNA of the CDR3 is TGTGCCAGCAGCTTAGCGATTAGCAACCCCTACGAGCAGTACTTC.

In DNA, the CDR3 is TGTGCCATCAGGCTTGGGGGGGATACGCAGTATTTT. This codes for CAIRLGGDTQYF. The chain joins TRBV10-3 to TRBJ2-3; D may be TRBD2 (6 bases). V lost 6 bases and J lost 6, with 10 bases in between. Germline V gene sequence: CDR1 ENHRY, CDR2 SYGVKD. The CDR3 sequence is 12 residues long.

This sequence joins TRBV11-3 and TRBJ2-1; D call uncertain. Looked up from germline, CDR1 is SGHNT and CDR2 is YENEEA. V lost 0 bases, J lost 8 bases, and 11 bases lay in between. This CDR3 is 14 amino acids long. The CDR3 DNA reads TGTGCCAGCAGCTTAGATCGTCTGAGTTATGAGCAGTTCTTC. Amino acids: CASSLDRLSYEQFF.

This chain uses TRBV19 with TRBJ2-1, with 11 bases lining up with TRBD2. Looked up from germline, CDR1 is LNHDA and CDR2 is SQIVND (reference sequence). The V and J ends lost 4 bases and 13 bases, in that order; junction bases with no gene match: 6. There are 13 residues in the CDR3. The CDR3 region has the DNA TGTGCCAGTAGTACTAGCGGGGGGCCCGCTCAGTTCTTC. Translation gives CASSTSGGPAQFF.

The chain links TRBV10-2 to TRBJ2-1, with 9 nucleotides matching TRBD2. The V segment lost 6 bases and the J segment 9 bases; nucleotides outside the gene matches: 12. Germline V lookup: CDR1 WSHSY, CDR2 SAAADI. The CDR3 spans 15 residues. CDR3 amino acids: CASSAGTSWEGEQFF. In DNA form, the CDR3 reads TGCGCCAGCAGCGCCGGGACTAGCTGGGAGGGTGAGCAGTTCTTC.

The rearrangement uses TRBV3-1 (or the pseudogene TRBV3-2) and TRBJ1-2; D unresolved. This CDR3 region has 14 residues. Looked up from germline, CDR1 is LGHDT and CDR2 is YNNKEL (reference sequence). The V gene lost 4 bases and the J gene lost 6 bases, with 15 bases spanning the gap. The CDR3 sequence is CASSPDATGNGYTF. In nucleotides, the CDR3 is TGTGCCAGCAGCCCAGACGCGACCGGAAATGGCTACACCTTC.

The V call is TRBV6-6, the J call TRBJ1-6, with unresolved D. This CDR3 comprises 16 residues. Deletions cut 0 bases from V and 0 bases from J, with 6 bases between. Germline CDR1 reads MNHNY; CDR2 reads SVGAGI (reference sequence). CDR3 residues: CASSYSASSYNSPLHF. The DNA of the CDR3 is TGTGCCAGCAGTTACTCGGCTAGCTCCTATAATTCACCCCTCCACTTT.

The gene calls are TRBV30 and TRBJ2-3, with D perhaps matching TRBD2 (7 bases). Germline V gives CDR1 GTSNPN, CDR2 SVGIG (reference sequence). The CDR3 is made up of 15 amino acids. The V end lost 3 bases, the J end lost 5 bases, and 18 bases lay between the germline ends. The CDR3 loop is CAWSGGPAQVDTQYF. In DNA form, the CDR3 reads TGTGCCTGGAGCGGGGGGCCAGCCCAAGTAGATACGCAGTATTTT.

The chain has TRBV12-3 or TRBV12-4 and TRBJ1-1; D unclear. V lost 3 bases and J 8 bases, leaving 10 bases between the germline ends. This CDR3 comprises 12 residues. Written as DNA, the CDR3 is TGTGCCAGCAGTTTTAGGCTTATCGAAGCTTTCTTT. This gives the protein CASSFRLIEAFF.

The genes are TRBV28 and TRBJ2-7; 9 bases agree with TRBD1. Trimming at V came to 4 bases and at J to 3 bases, leaving 4 bases not matched to a gene. There are 14 residues in the CDR3. The germline gives CDR1 MDHEN, CDR2 SYDVKM. The CDR3 is CASSSPGQGYEQYF. CDR3 coding DNA: TGTGCCAGCAGTTCCCCGGGACAGGGCTACGAGCAGTACTTC.

This clone was seen just once. The chain employs TRBV28 and TRBJ1-3; the match to TRBD1 covers 7 bases. V shed 8 bases, J shed 4 bases, and the junction held 8 bases outside the gene matches. CDR3 length equals 14 residues. Germline V gives CDR1 MDHEN, CDR2 SYDVKM. The CDR3 coding sequence is TGTGCCAGCGGAACAGGGGCGATCGGAAACACCATATATTTT. It codes for CASGTGAIGNTIYF.

The chain joins TRBV6-5 to TRBJ2-7; tentative D call: TRBD2 (5 bases). CDR1 and CDR2 from the germline V gene are MNHEY and SVGAGI. Trimming took 5 bases from V and 4 from J, leaving 18 bases between them. There are 15 residues in the CDR3. CDR3 sequence reads: CASSRGTKQLYEQYF. CDR3 in DNA: TGTGCCAGCAGTCGGGGTACCAAGCAACTTTACGAGCAGTACTTC.

V usage is TRBV29-1 and J usage is TRBJ1-4; D call uncertain. Germline loops: CDR1 SQVTM, CDR2 ANQGSEA. CDR3 length: 13 residues. The V end lost 4 bases, the J end lost 6 bases, and 12 bases lay between the germline ends. CDR3 DNA sequence: TGCAGCGTTGTCTCGGGTAGTGATGAAAAACTGTTTTTT. Residues: CSVVSGSDEKLFF.

This sequence joins TRBV11-2 and TRBJ2-3; TRBD2 is a possible D gene (7 bases). In germline, CDR1 is SGHAT, CDR2 FQNNGV. This CDR3 comprises 15 residues. With 2 bases removed from V and 2 bases from J, the gap between germline ends came to 11 bases. The CDR3 DNA follows: TGTGCCAGCAGCTTAAGGGGGGGGGTCACAGATACGCAGTATTTT. It yields the protein CASSLRGGVTDTQYF.